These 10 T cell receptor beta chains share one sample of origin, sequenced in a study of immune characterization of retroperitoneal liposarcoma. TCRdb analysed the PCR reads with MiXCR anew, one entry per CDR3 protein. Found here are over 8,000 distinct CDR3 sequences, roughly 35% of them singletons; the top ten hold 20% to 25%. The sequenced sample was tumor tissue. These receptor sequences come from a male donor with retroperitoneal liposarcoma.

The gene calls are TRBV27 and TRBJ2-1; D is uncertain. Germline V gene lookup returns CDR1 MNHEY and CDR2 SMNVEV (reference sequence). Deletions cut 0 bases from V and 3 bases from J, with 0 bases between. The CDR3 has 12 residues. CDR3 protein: CASSLSYNEQFF. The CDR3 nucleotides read TGTGCCAGCAGTTTATCCTACAATGAGCAGTTCTTC.

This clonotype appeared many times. The CDR3 region is CASSLDTGGYNEQFF. Here the CDR3 DNA reads TGTGCCAGCAGCTTAGATACAGGGGGGTACAATGAGCAGTTCTTC. V gene TRBV7-2 combines with J gene TRBJ2-1; 8 bases map to TRBD1. This CDR3 is 15 amino acids long. V was clipped by 1 base and J by 4 bases; unmatched bases: 3. Germline CDR1 is SGHTA and CDR2 is FQGNSA. Together with reference TRBV7-2 and TRBJ2-1, the CDR3 gives the full variable domain: GAGVSQSPSNKVTEKGKDVELRCDPISGHTALYWYRQSLGQGLEFLIYFQGNSAPDKSGLPSDRFSAERTGGSVSTLTIQRTQQEDSAVYLCASSLDTGGYNEQFFGPGTRLTVL.

This chain's CDR3 is CASSLGQFYGYTF. As DNA, the CDR3 is TGTGCCAGCAGCTTGGGACAATTCTATGGCTACACCTTC. The V and J genes are TRBV14 and TRBJ1-2, with D tentatively TRBD1 (6 bases). Trimming shortened V by 5 bases and J by 4 bases, and 11 bases separated the two germline ends. In germline, CDR1 is SGHDN, CDR2 FVKESK. The length of the CDR3 is 13 residues.

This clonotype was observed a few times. CDR3 bases: TGTGCCGGACACAGGGGGCGGGGGGCGTACGAGCAGTACTTC. Translating gives CAGHRGRGAYEQYF. This sequence joins TRBV12-3 or TRBV12-4 and TRBJ2-1; possible D gene TRBD1, 9 bases. The J call is in doubt because the DNA end fits TRBJ2-7 better. This CDR3 comprises 14 residues.

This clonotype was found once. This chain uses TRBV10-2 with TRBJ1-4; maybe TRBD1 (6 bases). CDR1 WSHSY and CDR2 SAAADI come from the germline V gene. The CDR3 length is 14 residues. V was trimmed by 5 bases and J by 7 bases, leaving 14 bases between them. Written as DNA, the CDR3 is TGCGCCAGCAGTCCAGAGACAGGCCCTGAAAAACTGTTTTTT. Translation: CASSPETGPEKLFF.

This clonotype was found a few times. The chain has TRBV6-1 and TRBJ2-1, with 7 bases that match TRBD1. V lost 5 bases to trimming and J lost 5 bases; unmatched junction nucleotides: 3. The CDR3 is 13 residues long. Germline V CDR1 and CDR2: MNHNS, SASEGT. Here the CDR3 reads CASSSTGNNEQFF. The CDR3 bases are TGTGCCAGCAGTTCGACAGGGAACAATGAGCAGTTCTTC.

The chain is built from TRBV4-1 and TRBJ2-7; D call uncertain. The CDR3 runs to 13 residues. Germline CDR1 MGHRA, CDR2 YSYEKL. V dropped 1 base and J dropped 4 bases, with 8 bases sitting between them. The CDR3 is CASSQVQFYEQYF. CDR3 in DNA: TGCGCCAGCAGCCAAGTACAGTTTTACGAGCAGTACTTC.

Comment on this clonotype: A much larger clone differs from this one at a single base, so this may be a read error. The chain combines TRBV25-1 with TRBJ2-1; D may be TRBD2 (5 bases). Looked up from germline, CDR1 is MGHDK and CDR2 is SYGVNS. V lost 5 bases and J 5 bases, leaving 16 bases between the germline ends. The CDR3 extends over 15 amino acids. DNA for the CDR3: TGTGCCAGCAGTTCCCGGACTTCCCTAAACAATGAGCAGTTCTTC. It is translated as CASSSRTSLNNEQFF.

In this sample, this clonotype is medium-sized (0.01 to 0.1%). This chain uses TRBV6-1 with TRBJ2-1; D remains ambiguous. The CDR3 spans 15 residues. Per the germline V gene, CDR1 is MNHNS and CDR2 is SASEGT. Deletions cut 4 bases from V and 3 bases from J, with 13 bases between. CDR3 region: CASSAYAVLYNEQFF. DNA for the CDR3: TGTGCCAGCAGTGCCTATGCGGTACTCTACAATGAGCAGTTCTTC.

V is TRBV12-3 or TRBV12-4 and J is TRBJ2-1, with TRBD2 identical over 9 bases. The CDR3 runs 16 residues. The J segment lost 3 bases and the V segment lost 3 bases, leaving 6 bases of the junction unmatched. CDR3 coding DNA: TGTGCCAGCAGTTTTGAAACTAGCGGGTTCTACAATGAGCAGTTCTTC. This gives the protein CASSFETSGFYNEQFF.